Below, 26 T cell receptor beta chains from the same sample are listed, as sequenced in a study of CD8 T cells in Susac syndrome. RNA totalling about 0.5 to 1 ug underwent reverse transcription with random hexamers. TCRdb re-called the immunoSEQ multiplex PCR reads with MiXCR, one entry per CDR3 protein. The sample consists of about 120,000 distinct CDR3 sequences, 94% of them appearing once. The material sequenced was CD4+ T cells from PBMCs. The source of these receptors is a human donor in good health.

This clonotype has just a few counts. The J gene is TRBJ2-3, the V gene TRBV3-1, with D uncertain. This CDR3 spans 12 amino acids. Germline-derived CDR1 and CDR2 are LGHDT and YNNKEL (reference sequence). Trimming removed 6 bases from V and 0 bases from J, with 4 bases in between. Here the CDR3 reads CASSPSTDTQYF. The DNA of the CDR3 is TGTGCCAGCAGTCCTAGCACAGATACGCAGTATTTT.

The chain employs TRBV10-3 and TRBJ2-1; D may be TRBD2 (5 bases). Per the germline V gene, CDR1 is ENHRY and CDR2 is SYGVKD. The CDR3 loop spans 11 amino acids. V lost 4 bases and J lost 10, with 8 bases in between. The CDR3 DNA sequence: TGTGCCATCAGTGCGGGGTGGGAGCAGTTCTTC. Translating gives CAISAGWEQFF.

The rearrangement links TRBV12-3 or TRBV12-4 to TRBJ1-6, with unresolved D. Trimming took off 0 bases at V and 9 bases at J, with 9 bases between the two ends. The length of the CDR3 is 14 residues. CDR3 sequence (DNA): TGTGCCAGCAGTTTAGCTAGGAGTAGTTCACCCCTCCACTTT. It specifies CASSLARSSSPLHF.

The V call is TRBV5-1, the J call TRBJ1-1; D not resolved. The V end lost 2 bases, the J end lost 0 bases, and 8 bases lay between the germline ends. Looked up from germline, CDR1 is SGHRS and CDR2 is YFSETQ. The CDR3 covers 14 residues. CDR3 bases: TGCGCCAGCAGCTTTGGAGGGATGAACACTGAAGCTTTCTTT. This gives the protein CASSFGGMNTEAFF. Looking up the rest from reference TRBV5-1 and TRBJ1-1 gives the full variable domain: KAGVTQTPRYLIKTRGQQVTLSCSPISGHRSVSWYQQTPGQGLQFLFEYFSETQRNKGNFPGRFSGRQFSNSRSEMNVSTLELGDSALYLCASSFGGMNTEAFFGQGTRLTVV.

This clonotype was seen only once. The chain is built from TRBV20-1 and TRBJ1-6; weak D call: TRBD1 (6 bases). Germline V gene lookup returns CDR1 DFQATT and CDR2 SNEGSKA (reference sequence). This CDR3 spans 15 amino acids. V was clipped by 2 bases and J by 3 bases, with 11 bases between them. Here the CDR3 DNA reads TGCAGTGCTAGATGGGGGGGCAACTATAATTCACCCCTCCACTTT. It is translated as CSARWGGNYNSPLHF.

Turning to this clonotype: The DNA is omitted, as the CDR3 cannot be located on it reliably, and the CDR3 follows TCRdb's listing. CDR3 sequence reads: CASTVAANTEAFF. V gene TRBV12-3 or TRBV12-4 combines with J gene TRBJ1-1. The CDR3 adds up to 13 amino acids, both ends counted.

This chain connects TRBV6-2 or TRBV6-3 to TRBJ2-7; perhaps TRBD2 as D (6 bases). The germline V gene encodes CDR1 MNHEY and CDR2 SVGEGT. The CDR3 runs 13 residues. The V gene lost 8 bases and the J gene lost 3 bases, with 14 bases spanning the gap. CDR3 residues: CASRLALIYEQYF. The CDR3 bases are TGTGCCAGCCGCCTAGCGTTGATCTACGAGCAGTACTTC.

This chain joins TRBV7-9 and TRBJ1-1; D not certain. Germline V CDR1 and CDR2: SEHNR, FQNEAQ (reference sequence). V was pared by 2 bases and J by 3 bases, with 16 bases between. The CDR3 loop spans 16 amino acids. CDR3 protein: CASSLSAGSPDTEAFF. CDR3 DNA sequence: TGTGCCAGCAGCTTATCCGCTGGGTCACCCGACACTGAAGCTTTCTTT.

The V gene is TRBV5-1, the J gene TRBJ1-2, with D possibly being TRBD1 (6 bases). The CDR3 has 12 residues. V dropped 4 bases and J dropped 6 bases, with 10 bases sitting between them. Germline V CDR1 and CDR2: SGHRS, YFSETQ. The CDR3 is CASSIQGDGYTF. The CDR3 nucleotides are TGCGCCAGCAGCATACAGGGCGATGGCTACACCTTC.

This clonotype is a singleton in its sample. The chain uses TRBV24-1 and TRBJ1-1; D may be TRBD1 (5 bases). Looked up from germline, CDR1 is KGHDR and CDR2 is SFDVKD. V lost 5 bases, J lost 1 base, and 13 bases lay in between. The CDR3 is made up of 15 amino acids. The CDR3 reads CATSGSGTSNTEAFF. The CDR3 DNA follows: TGTGCCACCAGTGGTTCAGGGACCTCGAACACTGAAGCTTTCTTT.

This clonotype was observed a single time. V usage is TRBV24-1 and J usage is TRBJ2-6, with D perhaps TRBD1 or TRBD2 (6 bases each). The germline V gene encodes CDR1 KGHDR and CDR2 SFDVKD. The CDR3 runs 16 residues. Trimming cost V 3 bases and J 7 bases, with 15 bases left between them. CDR3 loop: CATSDGGGIEANVLTF. The CDR3 DNA follows: TGTGCCACCAGTGATGGAGGGGGGATTGAAGCCAACGTCCTGACTTTC.

This clonotype appeared a single time. The chain employs TRBV11-3 and TRBJ2-2; D ambiguous. CDR3 length equals 15 residues. Trimming shortened V by 2 bases and J by 7 bases, and 14 bases separated the two germline ends. CDR1 and CDR2 (germline): SGHNT, YENEEA. The DNA for the CDR3 is TGTGCCAGCAGCTTATCCCCGCCCCCCGACGGGGAGCTGTTTTTT. The encoded protein is CASSLSPPPDGELFF. The entire variable domain, with the rest obtained from reference TRBV11-3 and TRBJ2-2, is as follows: EAGVVQSPRYKIIEKKQPVAFWCNPISGHNTLYWYLQNLGQGPELLIRYENEEAVDDSQLPKDRFSAERLKGVDSTLKIQPAELGDSAVYLCASSLSPPPDGELFFGEGSRLTVL.

DNA of the CDR3: TGCAGTGCTAGCGGAGGGGCTAGCGGGAGTTGGGAGACCCAGTACTTC. It yields the protein CSASGGASGSWETQYF. The V gene is TRBV20-1, the J gene TRBJ2-5, with TRBD2 matching 10 bases. CDR3 length: 16 residues. V lost 3 bases to trimming and J lost 5 bases; unmatched junction nucleotides: 12. The V gene's germline CDR1 is DFQATT and CDR2 SNEGSKA (reference sequence).

The chain combines TRBV6-5 with TRBJ2-7, with 7 nucleotides matching TRBD2. The germline CDR1 and CDR2 sequences are MNHEY and SVGAGI. V was pared by 0 bases and J by 3 bases, with 8 bases of the junction left unmatched. The CDR3 has 16 residues. The CDR3 DNA reads as TGTGCCAGCAGTTACTCGATTGGCGGGAGCAGCTACGAGCAGTACTTC. This encodes CASSYSIGGSSYEQYF.

The J gene is TRBJ2-7, the V gene TRBV29-1; 10 positions agree with TRBD1. Germline CDR1 is SQVTM and CDR2 is ANQGSEA. J lost 2 bases, V lost 6 bases, and 7 bases had no gene match. The CDR3 contains 14 residues. This chain's CDR3 is CSVTGTGATYEQYF. CDR3 nucleotide sequence: TGCAGCGTGACCGGGACAGGGGCTACCTACGAGCAGTACTTC.

The rearrangement links TRBV21-1 to TRBJ2-7. TRBV21-1 is given as a pseudogene. The CDR3 runs to 10 residues. The CDR3 nucleotides read TGTGCCAGCAGCAGTCGCGGGCAGTACTTC. It specifies CASSSRGQYF.

The rearrangement links TRBV19 to TRBJ1-5; D ambiguous. Germline V gene lookup returns CDR1 LNHDA and CDR2 SQIVND (reference sequence). Trimming stripped 3 bases from V and 6 bases from J, with 6 bases between. The CDR3 extends over 12 amino acids. The CDR3 spells CASSIGGQPQHF. In nucleotides, the CDR3 is TGTGCCAGTAGTATCGGCGGTCAGCCCCAGCATTTT.

This chain joins TRBV6-6 and TRBJ2-5, with a possible D match to TRBD1 (5 bases). In germline, CDR1 is MNHNY, CDR2 SVGAGI (reference sequence). Trimming removed 4 bases at V and 5 bases at J, with 17 bases between. There are 15 residues in the CDR3. The CDR3 DNA follows: TGTGCCAGCAGTTTCCCCCAGGGCAGTCTGGAGACCCAGTACTTC. Its translation is CASSFPQGSLETQYF.

The chain is built from TRBV12-5 and TRBJ2-5; D ambiguous. Germline-derived CDR1 and CDR2 are LGHNT and FRNRAP. Trimming removed 2 bases from V and 5 bases from J, with 12 bases in between. This CDR3 spans 14 amino acids. The CDR3 here is CASGLSPGYETQYF. The CDR3 DNA reads TGTGCTAGTGGTTTGTCTCCCGGGTATGAGACCCAGTACTTC.

The V call is TRBV12-3 or TRBV12-4, the J call TRBJ2-3; D unclear. V lost 5 bases, J lost 7 bases, and 10 bases lay in between. This CDR3 region has 12 residues. CDR3: CASSLSSYTQYF. The CDR3 DNA reads TGTGCCAGCAGTCTCTCGTCCTATACGCAGTATTTT.

CDR3 nucleotides: TGTGCCAGCAGTGAAGTGGGACTAGCTGCCAATGAGCAGTTCTTC. This codes for CASSEVGLAANEQFF. The V gene is TRBV2, the J gene TRBJ2-1; 9 bases fit TRBD2. Germline CDR1 reads SNHLY; CDR2 reads FYNNEI. CDR3 length: 15 amino acids. With 1 base clipped from V and 6 bases from J, the junction kept 4 bases outside the gene matches.

This clonotype was observed once. This chain connects TRBV20-1 to TRBJ2-5, with 12 bases matching TRBD2. Germline lookup yields CDR1 DFQATT and CDR2 SNEGSKA (reference sequence). Unmatched junction bases numbered 4, after V lost 0 bases and J lost 5 bases. The CDR3 spans 15 residues. This CDR3 is CSARDLAGGPETQYF. The CDR3 DNA reads TGCAGTGCTAGAGACCTAGCGGGAGGGCCTGAGACCCAGTACTTC.

The chain combines TRBV10-3 with TRBJ2-5; possibly TRBD2 for D (6 bases). Germline CDR1 reads ENHRY; CDR2 reads SYGVKD. Trimming stripped 3 bases from V and 5 bases from J, with 16 bases between. CDR3 length equals 15 residues. DNA for the CDR3: TGTGCCATCAGTGATGAGGCGGGACTTTCCGAGACCCAGTACTTC. Translating gives CAISDEAGLSETQYF.

This clonotype was recorded once. The rearrangement joins TRBV6-4 to TRBJ2-1; 11 nucleotides match TRBD1. The CDR3 length is 14 residues. Germline V CDR1 and CDR2: MRHNA, SNTAGT. The V and J ends lost 8 bases and 7 bases, in that order; junction bases with no gene match: 7. The CDR3 spells CASGAGTGGNEQFF. The CDR3 coding sequence is TGTGCCAGCGGGGCCGGGACAGGGGGAAATGAGCAGTTCTTC.

CDR3 nucleotide sequence: TGCAGCGCGATGAAGGGCCCCGAGCAGTACTTC. Amino acids: CSAMKGPEQYF. J is TRBJ2-7 and V is TRBV29-1, with unresolved D. From germline, CDR1 is SQVTM and CDR2 ANQGSEA. Trimming shortened V by 7 bases and J by 6 bases, and 13 bases separated the two germline ends. The CDR3 runs 11 residues.

The V call is TRBV6-1, the J call TRBJ2-3; 11 nucleotides match TRBD1. The CDR3 has 15 residues. The V segment lost 6 bases and the J segment 2 bases; nucleotides outside the gene matches: 4. Germline V lookup: CDR1 MNHNS, CDR2 SASEGT. CDR3 bases: TGTGCCAGCAGCGGGACAGGGGGATCCACAGATACGCAGTATTTT. Its protein is CASSGTGGSTDTQYF.